Below are 21 T cell receptor beta chains sequenced from a single sample in a study of identical twins. A single record per CDR3 protein comes from TCRdb applying MiXCR to the 5' RACE reads. The sample records about 220,000 distinct CDR3 sequences, around 6.5% being singletons. The data were also submitted as part of a second study, on T cells expressing NK-cell markers.

Sequenced sample: CD8+ T cells sorted from blood. The receptor source for this set is a young woman in good health.

This clonotype was counted at least ten times. The J gene is TRBJ1-2, the V gene TRBV12-3 or TRBV12-4; 8 bases fit TRBD1. The V gene end was trimmed by 8 bases and the J gene end by 4 bases; junction bases not matched to a gene: 9. The length of the CDR3 is 14 residues. CDR3 residues: CASGTGSWSYGYTF. CDR3 DNA: TGTGCCAGCGGGACAGGTTCTTGGTCCTATGGCTACACCTTC.

J is TRBJ2-7 and V is TRBV7-9, with a weak D call TRBD2 (7 bases). The length of the CDR3 is 15 residues. The germline gives CDR1 SEHNR, CDR2 FQNEAQ (reference sequence). With 8 bases removed from V and 2 bases from J, the gap between germline ends came to 19 bases. As DNA, the CDR3 is TGTGCCAGCCGGAAGTCGGGGGGCGCCCCCTACGAGCAGTACTTC. Amino acid sequence: CASRKSGGAPYEQYF. Together with reference TRBV7-9 and TRBJ2-7, the CDR3 gives the full variable domain: DTGVSQNPRHKITKRGQNVTFRCDPISEHNRLYWYRQTLGQGPEFLTYFQNEAQLEKSRLLSDRFSAERPKGSFSTLEIQRTEQGDSAMYLCASRKSGGAPYEQYFGPGTRLTVT.

As DNA, the CDR3 is TGTGCTAGTGGTCCTATTCAGGGGAGCACTGAAGCTTTCTTT. This sequence encodes CASGPIQGSTEAFF. The V call is TRBV12-5, the J call TRBJ1-1; D possibly corresponds to TRBD1 (6 bases). Germline assignment: CDR1 LGHNT and CDR2 FRNRAP. Deletions cut 5 bases from V and 4 bases from J, with 14 bases between. The CDR3 runs to 14 residues.

This clonotype was recorded at least ten times. The chain employs TRBV29-1 and TRBJ2-1; 16 positions agree with TRBD2. The CDR3 length is 16 residues. Germline assignment: CDR1 SQVTM and CDR2 ANQGSEA. With V trimmed by 7 bases and J by 4 bases, 7 bases remained unmatched. CDR3 nucleotide sequence: TGCAGCGCACCGGGACTAGCGGGAGGGAGATACAATGAGCAGTTCTTC. It is translated as CSAPGLAGGRYNEQFF.

This clonotype was found a few times. The rearrangement joins TRBV6-1 to TRBJ1-5; tentative D call: TRBD1 (5 bases). Trimming stripped 8 bases from V and 0 bases from J, with 17 bases between. From germline, CDR1 is MNHNS and CDR2 SASEGT. The CDR3 length is 16 residues. CDR3 nucleotides: TGTGCCAGCCTAGAAGGCAGACAGTTTAGCAATCAGCCCCAGCATTTT. This gives the protein CASLEGRQFSNQPQHF.

The chain joins TRBV9 to TRBJ1-1, with a weak D call TRBD1 (6 bases). Trimming removed 1 base from V and 8 bases from J, with 18 bases in between. This CDR3 is built from 15 residues. Per the germline V gene, CDR1 is SGDLS and CDR2 is YYNGEE. CDR3 nucleotides: TGTGCCAGCAGCGTATACCCTACAGGGCGGGGAGAAGCTTTCTTT. Translated, it gives CASSVYPTGRGEAFF.

In this sample, this clonotype turned up many times. V usage is TRBV11-2 and J usage is TRBJ2-1; 8 bases agree with TRBD2. Germline V gives CDR1 SGHAT, CDR2 FQNNGV. The V gene end was trimmed by 3 bases and the J gene end by 0 bases; junction bases not matched to a gene: 10. The CDR3 is made up of 18 amino acids. For the CDR3, the DNA is TGTGCCAGCAGCTTTGTTAGCGGGATCAGGAGCTCCTACAATGAGCAGTTCTTC. This translates into CASSFVSGIRSSYNEQFF.

There are a few counts of this clonotype. The V gene is TRBV11-2, the J gene TRBJ2-7, with TRBD2 matching 13 bases. This CDR3 is built from 16 residues. V lost 3 bases and J lost 3; bases outside the gene matches: 5. Looked up from germline, CDR1 is SGHAT and CDR2 is FQNNGV. The CDR3 coding sequence is TGTGCCAGCAGCTTGGGGACTAGCGGGACCTTCTACGAGCAGTACTTC. Amino acids: CASSLGTSGTFYEQYF.

This clonotype occurred a few times. This chain uses TRBV20-1 with TRBJ2-1, with D uncertain. CDR1 DFQATT and CDR2 SNEGSKA come from the germline V gene (reference sequence). The ends were cut back, 5 bases at V and 6 bases at J, with 17 bases in the middle. This CDR3 is built from 14 residues. The CDR3 is CSALHSSHGNEQFF. CDR3 DNA: TGCAGTGCTCTTCACTCATCTCACGGCAATGAGCAGTTCTTC.

This clonotype was detected only a few times. CDR3 loop: CSGRTGVYNEQFF. CDR3 DNA: TGCAGTGGACGGACAGGGGTCTACAATGAGCAGTTCTTC. This chain uses TRBV20-1 with TRBJ2-1, with 9 bases fitting TRBD1. The CDR3 is 13 amino acids. Germline V gene sequence: CDR1 DFQATT, CDR2 SNEGSKA (reference sequence). After removal of 7 bases from V and 3 bases from J, the junction contained 4 bases not matched to a gene.

There are a few counts of this clonotype. V usage is TRBV27 and J usage is TRBJ2-5; D assignment may be TRBD1 or TRBD2 (5 bases each). Germline CDR1 is MNHEY and CDR2 is SMNVEV (reference sequence). The CDR3 length is 15 residues. The germline V and J ends were trimmed by 2 bases and 5 bases, with 15 bases remaining between them. The DNA for the CDR3 is TGTGCCAGCAGTTTAACCTGGGGCTCGGGGGAGACCCAGTACTTC. Translation gives CASSLTWGSGETQYF.

The chain recombines TRBV3-1 with TRBJ2-7; D may be TRBD1 (6 bases). The CDR3 consists of 12 residues. V was trimmed by 3 bases and J by 7 bases, leaving 10 bases between them. The V gene's germline CDR1 is LGHDT and CDR2 YNNKEL (reference sequence). CDR3 region: CASSQMGTEQYF. CDR3 bases: TGTGCCAGCAGCCAGATGGGGACAGAGCAGTACTTC.

This clonotype appeared a few times. The chain recombines TRBV13 with TRBJ2-1, with TRBD2 as a possible D gene (6 bases). This CDR3 is built from 15 residues. Per germline, CDR1 PRHDT and CDR2 FYEKMQ (reference sequence). The V and J ends lost 4 bases and 2 bases respectively, with 12 bases between them. The CDR3 DNA reads TGTGCCAGCAGCTCTCCGGGACTTACCTACAATGAGCAGTTCTTC. Its translation: CASSSPGLTYNEQFF. The whole variable domain, remainder taken from reference TRBV13 and TRBJ2-1, is AAGVIQSPRHLIKEKRETATLKCYPIPRHDTVYWYQQGPGQDPQFLISFYEKMQSDKGSIPDRFSAQQFSDYHSELNMSSLELGDSALYFCASSSPGLTYNEQFFGPGTRLTVL.

This clonotype has a count of ten or more. The rearrangement links TRBV28 to TRBJ2-3, with 11 bases lining up with TRBD2. The CDR3 consists of 15 residues. With 5 bases clipped from V and 4 bases from J, the junction kept 5 bases outside the gene matches. Germline V gene data show CDR1 as MDHEN and CDR2 as SYDVKM. CDR3 loop: CASSRLAGTPDTQYF. CDR3 DNA sequence: TGTGCCAGCAGTCGACTAGCGGGAACCCCAGATACGCAGTATTTT.

In its sample, this clonotype was seen many times. The rearrangement joins TRBV6-5 to TRBJ2-1; D is unresolved. CDR3 length: 12 amino acids. Trimming stripped 2 bases from V and 10 bases from J, with 9 bases between. Germline V gives CDR1 MNHEY, CDR2 SVGAGI. This CDR3 reads CASSYRPREQFF. DNA for the CDR3: TGTGCCAGCAGTTACCGACCGAGGGAGCAGTTCTTC.

This clonotype was picked up many times. The rearrangement joins TRBV6-2 or TRBV6-3 to TRBJ2-1; 9 bases align to TRBD2. The CDR3 runs 14 residues. V lost 10 bases to trimming and J lost 4 bases; unmatched junction nucleotides: 8. Germline V gene data show CDR1 as MNHEY and CDR2 as SVGEGT. The CDR3 reads CATGRREGYNEQFF. The CDR3, as DNA: TGTGCCACCGGGAGGCGGGAGGGATACAATGAGCAGTTCTTC.

This clonotype was seen ten or more times. The chain is built from TRBV29-1 and TRBJ2-7; TRBD2 matches 10 bases. CDR3 size: 13 residues. The trim removed 6 bases at V and 2 bases at J, leaving 4 bases unmatched. Looked up from germline, CDR1 is SQVTM and CDR2 is ANQGSEA. This CDR3 reads CSVKLAGAYEQYF. As DNA, the CDR3 is TGCAGCGTAAAGCTAGCGGGAGCCTACGAGCAGTACTTC.

In its sample, this clonotype was seen a few times. The rearrangement links TRBV19 to TRBJ1-1; D uncertain. In germline, CDR1 is LNHDA, CDR2 SQIVND (reference sequence). The CDR3 covers 11 residues. V shed 6 bases and J shed 7 bases, with 9 bases lying between them. The CDR3 coding sequence is TGTGCCAGTAGCGACCCCCTTGAAGCTTTCTTT. Its protein product is CASSDPLEAFF. Variable domain in full (rest from reference TRBV19 and TRBJ1-1): DGGITQSPKYLFRKEGQNVTLSCEQNLNHDAMYWYRQDPGQGLRLIYYSQIVNDFQKGDIAEGYSVSREKKESFPLTVTSAQKNPTAFYLCASSDPLEAFFGQGTRLTVV.

This chain links TRBV7-6 with TRBJ2-2; D gene unclear. Trimming stripped 3 bases from V and 0 bases from J, with 11 bases between. The germline gives CDR1 SGHVS, CDR2 FNYEAQ. The CDR3 loop spans 16 amino acids. The CDR3 reads CASSFDGDANTGELFF. The CDR3 DNA reads as TGTGCCAGCAGCTTTGACGGAGACGCGAACACCGGGGAGCTGTTTTTT.

The chain recombines TRBV3-1 with TRBJ2-3, with a weak D call TRBD2 (7 bases). CDR3 size: 18 residues. The germline V gene has CDR1 LGHDT and CDR2 YNNKEL (reference sequence). V was shortened by 3 bases and J by 1 base, with 20 bases between the two germline ends. The chain's CDR3 is CASSQGARAGARTDTQYF. The CDR3 DNA is TGTGCCAGCAGCCAGGGGGCGAGGGCGGGAGCCCGCACAGATACGCAGTATTTT.

This clonotype was seen many times. The chain joins TRBV9 to TRBJ2-7, with D possibly called TRBD1 or TRBD2 (5 bases each). Germline V gene lookup returns CDR1 SGDLS and CDR2 YYNGEE. V was pared by 3 bases and J by 7 bases, with 20 bases between. This CDR3 spans 15 amino acids. CDR3 region: CASSGAGTGSVEQYF. CDR3 nucleotide sequence: TGTGCCAGCAGCGGTGCCGGGACGGGATCCGTGGAGCAGTACTTC.